What follows are 20 T cell receptor beta chains derived from one specimen sequenced in a study of tumor T cells in aggressive B-cell lymphoma. Produced via immunoSEQ multiplex PCR; TCRdb's table is partial and in-frame only. The repertoire has 10,000 or so clones, 80% to 95% of them found once; the top ten carry about 3%. Sequenced material: tumor tissue. The origin of the receptors is an adult with diffuse large B cell lymphoma.

The chain has TRBV5-1 and TRBJ2-7; tentative D call: TRBD1 (6 bases). CDR3 size: 15 residues. Trimming took 0 bases from V and 2 from J, leaving 12 bases between them. Germline V gene data show CDR1 as SGHRS and CDR2 as YFSETQ. CDR3 DNA sequence: TGCGCCAGCAGCTTGGGCCAGGGGTTCACCTACGAGCAGTACTTC. Translating it yields CASSLGQGFTYEQYF.

The rearrangement links TRBV29-1 to TRBJ1-3; D not certain. From germline, CDR1 is SQVTM and CDR2 ANQGSEA. The CDR3 spans 14 residues. With 3 bases removed from V and 0 bases from J, the gap between germline ends came to 9 bases. The CDR3 loop reads CSVESPNSGNTIYF. CDR3 in DNA: TGCAGCGTTGAGTCCCCTAACTCTGGAAACACCATATATTTT.

The chain couples TRBV7-9 to TRBJ2-7, with TRBD1 identical over 11 bases. Germline CDR1 and CDR2: SEHNR and FQNEAQ (reference sequence). The CDR3 runs 15 residues. The V gene end was trimmed by 4 bases and the J gene end by 4 bases; junction bases not matched to a gene: 6. DNA of the CDR3: TGTGCCAGCAGCTCCCCCCGGGACAGGGGGTACGAGCAGTACTTC. Translated, it gives CASSSPRDRGYEQYF.

The genes are TRBV5-1 and TRBJ2-3; the match to TRBD2 covers 8 bases. This CDR3 is 19 amino acids long. Germline-derived CDR1 and CDR2 are SGHRS and YFSETQ. J gave up 2 bases and V 3 bases, and 17 bases lay outside the gene matches. The CDR3 nucleotides are TGCGCCAGCAGCTCCGGGGGGGGCTCGGCGGGGGCGAACACAGATACGCAGTATTTT. This encodes CASSSGGGSAGANTDTQYF. The whole variable domain, filled in from reference TRBV5-1 and TRBJ2-3, reads KAGVTQTPRYLIKTRGQQVTLSCSPISGHRSVSWYQQTPGQGLQFLFEYFSETQRNKGNFPGRFSGRQFSNSRSEMNVSTLELGDSALYLCASSSGGGSAGANTDTQYFGPGTRLTVL.

This chain uses TRBV9 with TRBJ2-7; TRBD2 aligns across 12 bases. The CDR3 covers 14 residues. Germline trimming cut 4 bases from V and 5 bases from J; bases unmatched to any gene: 4. Germline CDR1 is SGDLS and CDR2 is YYNGEE. The CDR3 protein is CASSPRLAGDEQYF. The CDR3 DNA reads as TGTGCCAGCAGCCCCCGACTAGCGGGAGACGAGCAGTACTTC.

The CDR3 reads CASSYVPGSNSPLHF. The CDR3 coding sequence is TGTGCCAGCAGTTACGTGCCGGGAAGCAATTCACCCCTCCACTTT. V usage is TRBV6-5 and J usage is TRBJ1-6, with D unresolved. Looked up from germline, CDR1 is MNHEY and CDR2 is SVGAGI. Trimming stripped 2 bases from V and 7 bases from J, with 12 bases between. The CDR3 has 15 amino acids.

The chain joins TRBV10-3 to TRBJ2-7, with D perhaps TRBD2 (5 bases). V lost 3 bases and J 1 base, leaving 13 bases between the germline ends. From germline, CDR1 is ENHRY and CDR2 SYGVKD. The CDR3 runs to 15 residues. CDR3 DNA: TGTGCCATCAGTGACAAGGACGGGAATTCCTACGAGCAGTACTTC. Translated, it gives CAISDKDGNSYEQYF.

The chain uses TRBV27 and TRBJ2-1; D ambiguous. Germline V gene sequence: CDR1 MNHEY, CDR2 SMNVEV (reference sequence). V gave up 6 bases and J gave up 1 base, with 13 bases separating them. This CDR3 is built from 15 residues. DNA for the CDR3: TGTGCCAGCAGACCCGTGGCAGGATCCTACAATGAGCAGTTCTTC. Its protein product is CASRPVAGSYNEQFF.

The chain carries TRBV19 and TRBJ1-2; D possibly corresponds to TRBD1 (6 bases). V was trimmed by 4 bases and J by 5 bases, leaving 14 bases between them. This CDR3 has 14 residues. Germline V gene sequence: CDR1 LNHDA, CDR2 SQIVND (reference sequence). The CDR3 protein is CASSTLDRPYGYTF. The CDR3 nucleotides are TGTGCCAGTAGTACACTCGACAGGCCTTATGGCTACACCTTC.

This clone was counted once. The chain employs TRBV10-3 and TRBJ1-2; tentative D call: TRBD1 (5 bases). CDR1 is ENHRY, CDR2 SYGVKD, per germline. Trimming took 1 base from V and 1 from J, leaving 7 bases between them. The CDR3 has 14 residues. CDR3 DNA sequence: TGTGCCATCAGTGAGTTGGGGGGTAACTATGGCTACACCTTC. It encodes CAISELGGNYGYTF.

This chain links TRBV10-1 with TRBJ1-6, with 9 bases that match TRBD1. The CDR3 runs to 16 residues. CDR1 is WNHNN and CDR2 is SYGVQD in the germline V gene (reference sequence). Trimming took 4 bases from V and 6 from J; bases not matched to a gene: 7. CDR3 sequence reads: CASSGRDRAGNSPLHF. The CDR3 nucleotides read TGCGCCAGCAGTGGCCGGGACAGGGCTGGTAATTCACCCCTCCACTTT.

V gene TRBV6-6 combines with J gene TRBJ2-5; D is uncertain. The J call could be wrong; TRBJ2-7 is a better fit for the DNA end. Germline V lookup: CDR1 MNHNY, CDR2 SVGAGI (reference sequence). This CDR3 is 11 amino acids long. As DNA, the CDR3 is TGTGCCAGCAGCCCTAGCTACGAGCAGTACTTC. It codes for CASSPSYEQYF.

The J gene is TRBJ2-7, the V gene TRBV5-1; D possibly corresponds to TRBD1 (5 bases). CDR1 SGHRS and CDR2 YFSETQ come from the germline V gene. The V end lost 4 bases, the J end lost 0 bases, and 11 bases lay between the germline ends. The CDR3 is made up of 14 amino acids. The CDR3 DNA reads as TGCGCCAGCAGCCCCCAGGGCCTCTCCTACGAGCAGTACTTC. This translates into CASSPQGLSYEQYF.

The CDR3 nucleotides are TGTGCCATCAGTGGGGGCAATAACTATGGCTACACCTTC. Translating gives CAISGGNNYGYTF. The chain employs TRBV10-3 and TRBJ1-2, with a weak D call TRBD1 (5 bases). Germline values: CDR1 ENHRY, CDR2 SYGVKD. The germline V and J ends were trimmed by 4 bases and 1 base, with 7 bases remaining between them. The CDR3 is made up of 13 amino acids.

This rearrangement joins TRBV6-4 to TRBJ2-4; perhaps D is TRBD1 or TRBD2 (5 bases each). The V end lost 10 bases, the J end lost 0 bases, and 13 bases lay between the germline ends. CDR1 is MRHNA and CDR2 is SNTAGT in the germline V gene. CDR3 length: 14 residues. As DNA, the CDR3 is TGTGCCACCAGGGACGGCCTAGCCAAAAACATTCAGTACTTC. Its translation is CATRDGLAKNIQYF.

The chain joins TRBV18 to TRBJ1-2, with D maybe TRBD1 (5 bases). V was cut by 3 bases and J by 4 bases, with 12 bases left in between. The CDR3 consists of 14 residues. Per the germline V gene, CDR1 is KGHSH and CDR2 is LQKENI. The CDR3 loop is CASSPRQGGYGYTF. The CDR3 nucleotides read TGTGCCAGCTCACCTCGGCAGGGCGGCTATGGCTACACCTTC.

CDR3 in amino acids: CSGGQSFRGYTF. Here the CDR3 DNA reads TGCAGCGGTGGACAGTCGTTTCGGGGCTACACCTTC. The V and J genes are TRBV29-1 and TRBJ1-2, with D possibly TRBD1 on 6 matching bases. Germline lookup yields CDR1 SQVTM and CDR2 ANQGSEA. This CDR3 has 12 amino acids. The V gene lost 7 bases and the J gene lost 8 bases, with 17 bases spanning the gap.

The chain employs TRBV28 and TRBJ1-2; 7 bases map to TRBD1. V lost 6 bases, J lost 5 bases, and 9 bases stayed unmatched. The CDR3 extends over 14 amino acids. Germline-derived CDR1 and CDR2 are MDHEN and SYDVKM. CDR3 region: CASRTGVVGYGYTF. Written as DNA, the CDR3 is TGTGCCAGCAGAACAGGGGTAGTAGGGTATGGCTACACCTTC.

This clone was counted a single time. The rearrangement links TRBV30 to TRBJ1-2; TRBD1 agrees at 11 bases. Germline V gene data show CDR1 as GTSNPN and CDR2 as SVGIG (reference sequence). Trimming at V came to 2 bases and at J to 5 bases, leaving 4 bases not matched to a gene. There are 14 residues in the CDR3. The CDR3 DNA sequence: TGTGCCTGGAGTCGGGACAGGGGGTTTTATGGCTACACCTTC. Amino acid sequence: CAWSRDRGFYGYTF. Full variable domain (rest looked up from reference TRBV30 and TRBJ1-2): SQTIHQWPATLVQPVGSPLSLECTVEGTSNPNLYWYRQAAGRGLQLLFYSVGIGQISSEVPQNLSASRPQDRQFILSSKKLLLSDSGFYLCAWSRDRGFYGYTFGSGTRLTVV.

About this clone: Relative to the germline gene, one junction end is altered; a read error may explain this. The chain couples TRBV30 to TRBJ2-2; D may be TRBD2 (5 bases). The CDR3 is 19 amino acids. CDR1 GTSNPN and CDR2 SVGIG come from the germline V gene (reference sequence). The CDR3 coding sequence is TGTGCCTGGAGTCAGTTAAAGATGAGGGCTAGCTCGAACACCGAGGAGCTGTTTTTT. It is translated as CAWSQLKMRASSNTEELFF.